This entry concerns a single T cell receptor (beta chain). Random hexamers served to reverse transcribe roughly 0.5 to 1 ug RNA. TCRdb passed the immunoSEQ multiplex PCR reads through MiXCR, listing each CDR3 protein once. The data show approximately 170,000 distinct CDR3 sequences, over 85% seen once. The data were obtained in a study of CD8 T cells in Susac syndrome. The CDR3 is 15 residues long. V shed 1 base and J shed 5 bases, with 13 bases lying between them. Germline V CDR1 and CDR2: LGHDT, YNNKEL (reference sequence). V and J are TRBV3-1 and TRBJ2-3; tentatively, D is TRBD2 (6 bases). This sequence originates from a human donor in good health. Sequenced material: CD4+ T cells from PBMCs. DNA for the CDR3: TGTGCCAGCAGCCAAGGCCCTAGCGTCGGAGATACGCAGTATTTT. It specifies CASSQGPSVGDTQYF.